Shown below are 26 T cell receptor beta chains from a single sample sequenced in a study of human T cells and chemical hapten exposure. Using its own MiXCR run on the RACE reads, TCRdb lists one record per CDR3 protein. The sample contains some 250,000 distinct CDR3 sequences, 7.7% of which appear only once. Sample time point: pre-sensitization, week 0. Noted treatment: therapeutic diphenylcyclopropenone sensitization with weekly scalp DPC. The sample here was whole blood, taken in connection with sensitization to the hapten diphenylcyclopropenone (DPC). The receptors were gathered from a man younger than 35 with alopecia areata. Some clones in this sample may be carry-over from other donors' samples.

This clonotype was observed a single time. The rearrangement links TRBV29-1 to TRBJ1-1, with 9 bases matching TRBD1. From germline, CDR1 is SQVTM and CDR2 ANQGSEA. This CDR3 comprises 14 residues. J lost 3 bases, V lost 4 bases, and 6 bases had no gene match. CDR3 in amino acids: CSVAYRGRDTEAFF. The DNA of the CDR3 is TGCAGCGTTGCCTACAGGGGGCGCGACACTGAAGCTTTCTTT.

In its sample, this clonotype was seen a few times. The chain uses TRBV24-1 and TRBJ2-1; D is unclear. Germline CDR1 is KGHDR and CDR2 is SFDVKD. This CDR3 is 12 amino acids long. The V and J ends lost 5 bases and 4 bases respectively, with 5 bases between them. The CDR3 reads CATSASYNEQFF. CDR3 in DNA: TGTGCCACCAGTGCTTCATACAATGAGCAGTTCTTC.

The chain employs TRBV20-1 and TRBJ1-3, with a weak D call TRBD1 (5 bases). Germline CDR1 is DFQATT and CDR2 is SNEGSKA (reference sequence). With 3 bases removed from V and 4 bases from J, the gap between germline ends came to 13 bases. The CDR3 is 14 residues long. CDR3 in amino acids: CSASPGTAGNTIYF. The CDR3 coding sequence is TGCAGTGCTAGCCCCGGGACGGCCGGAAACACCATATATTTT.

This clonotype was detected only a few times. The chain joins TRBV7-9 to TRBJ2-3, with 7 bases fitting TRBD1. Germline V CDR1 and CDR2: SEHNR, FQNEAQ (reference sequence). V gave up 0 bases and J gave up 4 bases; unmatched junction bases: 4. The CDR3 covers 15 residues. The CDR3 spells CASSLAYRGPDTQYF. In DNA form, the CDR3 reads TGTGCCAGCAGCTTAGCGTACAGGGGCCCAGATACGCAGTATTTT.

The chain has TRBV4-3 and TRBJ2-5; 9 nucleotides match TRBD1. The CDR3 loop spans 16 amino acids. Looked up from germline, CDR1 is LGHNA and CDR2 is YSLEER. Trimming removed 4 bases from V and 5 bases from J; junction bases left unmatched: 11. The DNA for the CDR3 is TGCGCCAGCAGCCCAACGCCGGACAGGGGAGGCGAGACCCAGTACTTC. It is translated as CASSPTPDRGGETQYF.

This clonotype occurred a few times. This chain connects TRBV3-1 to TRBJ2-3; unclear D gene. V lost 7 bases and J lost 0, with 14 bases in between. The CDR3 has 15 amino acids. The germline V gene has CDR1 LGHDT and CDR2 YNNKEL (reference sequence). CDR3 bases: TGTGCCAGCACCCCCGGGTTCCCTAGCACAGATACGCAGTATTTT. Residues: CASTPGFPSTDTQYF.

This clonotype came up many times. The V gene is TRBV9, the J gene TRBJ2-3; D not certain. The V end lost 1 base, the J end lost 2 bases, and 14 bases lay between the germline ends. Germline V gene data show CDR1 as SGDLS and CDR2 as YYNGEE. This CDR3 has 16 amino acids. CDR3 protein: CASSVSPTALTDTQYF. The CDR3 bases are TGTGCCAGCAGCGTATCCCCGACGGCTCTCACAGATACGCAGTATTTT.

This clonotype turned up a few times. This chain links TRBV12-3 or TRBV12-4 with TRBJ2-5; 9 bases are shared with TRBD1. The ends lost 6 bases at V and 5 bases at J; junction bases unmatched: 7. This CDR3 spans 14 amino acids. The CDR3 protein is CASRKQGAVETQYF. In nucleotides, the CDR3 is TGTGCCAGCAGGAAACAGGGGGCAGTGGAGACCCAGTACTTC.

This clonotype was found a few times. The chain couples TRBV5-1 to TRBJ1-2, with TRBD1 matching 12 bases. CDR1 is SGHRS, CDR2 YFSETQ, per germline. This CDR3 contains 17 residues. V was pared by 4 bases and J by 8 bases, with 15 bases of the junction left unmatched. CDR3 bases: TGCGCCAGCAGCCTTACGGGACAGGGGGCGGTCGCCTACGGCTACACCTTC. This encodes CASSLTGQGAVAYGYTF. Full variable domain (rest looked up from reference TRBV5-1 and TRBJ1-2): KAGVTQTPRYLIKTRGQQVTLSCSPISGHRSVSWYQQTPGQGLQFLFEYFSETQRNKGNFPGRFSGRQFSNSRSEMNVSTLELGDSALYLCASSLTGQGAVAYGYTFGSGTRLTVV.

This chain joins TRBV12-3 or TRBV12-4 and TRBJ1-6; maybe TRBD1 (6 bases). V lost 1 base and J lost 10, with 17 bases in between. There are 16 residues in the CDR3. CDR3 sequence: CASSLVAQGIGSPLHF. Here the CDR3 DNA reads TGTGCCAGCAGTTTAGTGGCACAGGGAATAGGATCACCCCTCCACTTT.

This clonotype was counted between two and nine times. This chain links TRBV6-2 or TRBV6-3 with TRBJ2-5; no definite D call. The CDR3 extends over 13 amino acids. Germline V gene lookup returns CDR1 MNHEY and CDR2 SVGEGT. Trimming took 6 bases from V and 5 from J, leaving 13 bases between them. CDR3 sequence (DNA): TGTGCCAGCAGCCAAGGATCGATGGAGACCCAGTACTTC. Encoded protein: CASSQGSMETQYF.

This clonotype turned up a few times. The chain is built from TRBV11-2 and TRBJ1-2; 8 positions agree with TRBD1. The CDR3 covers 15 residues. Germline V CDR1 and CDR2: SGHAT, FQNNGV. The ends lost 4 bases at V and 0 bases at J; junction bases unmatched: 4. CDR3 loop: CASSWTGSTNYGYTF. For the CDR3, the DNA is TGTGCCAGCAGCTGGACAGGGTCTACTAACTATGGCTACACCTTC.

The chain couples TRBV12-3 or TRBV12-4 to TRBJ2-2; D gene uncertain. The CDR3 is 12 residues long. V lost 2 bases, J lost 6 bases, and 4 bases lay in between. CDR3 coding DNA: TGTGCCAGCAGTTTAAGTCCCGGGGAGCTGTTTTTT. Protein product: CASSLSPGELFF.

This clonotype was seen only a few times. The rearrangement joins TRBV6-5 to TRBJ2-7; TRBD1 is a possible D gene (5 bases). V lost 0 bases and J lost 1, with 10 bases in between. CDR3 length: 15 residues. Germline CDR1 reads MNHEY; CDR2 reads SVGAGI. The CDR3 DNA reads as TGTGCCAGCAGTTACTCGTCAACAGGTTCCTACGAGCAGTACTTC. Protein: CASSYSSTGSYEQYF.

This chain joins TRBV19 and TRBJ2-3; D uncertain. Between the trimmed V and J ends, which lost 5 bases and 4 bases, there was a span of 10 bases. Germline values: CDR1 LNHDA, CDR2 SQIVND (reference sequence). The CDR3 sequence is 13 residues long. The CDR3 region has the DNA TGTGCCAGTAGTGGCTCAGTCGCAGATACGCAGTATTTT. Residues: CASSGSVADTQYF.

V and J are TRBV5-1 and TRBJ1-3, with D hard to call. CDR1 SGHRS and CDR2 YFSETQ come from the germline V gene. The CDR3 runs 13 residues. V was trimmed by 4 bases and J by 3 bases, leaving 8 bases between them. The CDR3 sequence is CASSLNFGNTIYF. For the CDR3, the DNA is TGCGCCAGCAGCCTTAATTTTGGAAACACCATATATTTT.

At least ten counts were recorded for this clonotype. J is TRBJ1-1 and V is TRBV3-1; tentatively, D is TRBD1 (5 bases). Deletions cut 1 base from V and 11 bases from J, with 14 bases between. The CDR3 consists of 13 residues. Germline CDR1 LGHDT, CDR2 YNNKEL (reference sequence). The CDR3 spells CASSQAPGGTAFF. The CDR3 DNA follows: TGTGCCAGCAGCCAAGCGCCCGGGGGTACGGCTTTCTTT.

This clonotype appeared many times. The chain employs TRBV27 and TRBJ2-7; either TRBD1 or TRBD2 may fit D (5 bases each). Trimming shortened V by 4 bases and J by 6 bases, and 13 bases separated the two germline ends. Germline assignment: CDR1 MNHEY and CDR2 SMNVEV (reference sequence). This CDR3 contains 13 residues. The CDR3 bases are TGTGCCAGCAGTTGGGGCCCGGGGATCGAGCAGTACGTC. This encodes CASSWGPGIEQYV.

This clonotype was counted a single time. The chain is built from TRBV12-3 or TRBV12-4 and TRBJ1-3; D ambiguous. The CDR3 covers 17 residues. Trimming pared 3 bases from V and 4 bases from J, leaving 19 bases between. CDR3 sequence: CASSFRSPSSGGNTIYF. The CDR3 DNA follows: TGTGCCAGCAGTTTTCGGTCCCCATCCTCTGGAGGAAACACCATATATTTT.

CDR3 in amino acids: CASSQGSGYEQYF. CDR3 in DNA: TGCGCCAGCAGCCAAGGGAGTGGGTACGAGCAGTACTTC. V is TRBV10-1 and J is TRBJ2-7; D might be TRBD2 (5 bases). CDR1 WNHNN and CDR2 SYGVQD come from the germline V gene (reference sequence). The CDR3 contains 13 residues. V was trimmed by 6 bases and J by 4 bases, leaving 13 bases between them.

The CDR3 sequence is CASSAAPAGTDTQYF. CDR3 DNA sequence: TGTGCCAGCAGCGCCGCGCCCGCTGGCACAGATACGCAGTATTTT. This chain joins TRBV9 and TRBJ2-3, with unresolved D. V lost 3 bases and J 1 base, leaving 12 bases between the germline ends. Germline V lookup: CDR1 SGDLS, CDR2 YYNGEE. The CDR3 runs 15 residues.

The CDR3 coding sequence is TGCGCCAGCAGCCAAGGGCTAGGGGGGTATCAGCCCCAGCATTTT. This codes for CASSQGLGGYQPQHF. This chain links TRBV4-3 with TRBJ1-5, with D perhaps TRBD1 (6 bases). The CDR3 is 15 residues long. Between the trimmed V and J ends, which lost 1 base and 5 bases, there was a span of 12 bases. Germline values: CDR1 LGHNA, CDR2 YSLEER.

This clonotype was counted a few times. The V call is TRBV6-5, the J call TRBJ1-5; 8 bases are a match to TRBD1. The CDR3 runs 14 residues. Looked up from germline, CDR1 is MNHEY and CDR2 is SVGAGI. The ends lost 6 bases at V and 3 bases at J; junction bases unmatched: 4. The CDR3 bases are TGTGCCAGCAGCGACAGGGGAGTCAATCAGCCCCAGCATTTT. Translating gives CASSDRGVNQPQHF.

This clonotype was picked up many times. The chain joins TRBV5-5 to TRBJ1-1, with no clear D. V was pared by 5 bases and J by 0 bases, with 14 bases between. This CDR3 is 15 amino acids long. CDR1 and CDR2 from the germline V gene are SGHKS and YYEKEE (reference sequence). CDR3 coding DNA: TGTGCCAGCAGGCGCACCCCCTACCTGAACACTGAAGCTTTCTTT. The encoded protein is CASRRTPYLNTEAFF.

This clonotype has only a few counts. This chain connects TRBV7-2 to TRBJ2-5; D call uncertain. V was cut by 0 bases and J by 5 bases, with 16 bases left in between. This CDR3 has 16 amino acids. The germline CDR1 and CDR2 sequences are SGHTA and FQGNSA. CDR3 sequence: CASSLAGLASGETQYF. In nucleotides, the CDR3 is TGTGCCAGCAGCTTAGCGGGTCTGGCATCGGGTGAGACCCAGTACTTC.

V and J are TRBV9 and TRBJ2-1, with 10 bases that match TRBD1. CDR3 length: 15 residues. CDR1 and CDR2 (germline): SGDLS, YYNGEE. Trimming removed 0 bases from V and 8 bases from J; junction bases left unmatched: 5. CDR3 amino acids: CASSVGTGGVDEQFF. The CDR3 region has the DNA TGTGCCAGCAGCGTAGGGACAGGGGGTGTCGATGAGCAGTTCTTC.